Each of the 30 T cell receptor beta chains below was sequenced from the same sample in a study of shared clonotypes between healthy human individuals. Naivety among CD8 cells was defined by CD45RO negativity and positive CCR7 selection, thereby excluding terminally differentiated effector memory CD45RA+ cells. Here immunoSEQ multiplex PCR was the method, and the copy in TCRdb shows in-frame clones only, minus some. The sample has around 2,100,000 clones; about 95% are singletons. The sample was naive CD8+ T cells sorted from blood. All receptors come from a man aged 18 to 29 in good health.

V is TRBV7-2 and J is TRBJ2-7; D may match TRBD1 or TRBD2 (6 bases each). The V end lost 3 bases, the J end lost 3 bases, and 24 bases lay between the germline ends. CDR1 SGHTA and CDR2 FQGNSA come from the germline V gene. The CDR3 consists of 18 residues. The CDR3 DNA reads TGTGCCAGCAGCTTGAAACCCAAGGGGGGCCGGGGAAACTACGAGCAGTACTTC. This sequence encodes CASSLKPKGGRGNYEQYF. Filled out from reference TRBV7-2 and TRBJ2-7, the complete variable domain reads GAGVSQSPSNKVTEKGKDVELRCDPISGHTALYWYRQSLGQGLEFLIYFQGNSAPDKSGLPSDRFSAERTGGSVSTLTIQRTQQEDSAVYLCASSLKPKGGRGNYEQYFGPGTRLTVT.

The chain recombines TRBV7-9 with TRBJ2-5; weak D call: TRBD1 (5 bases). Trimming took off 5 bases at V and 5 bases at J, with 15 bases between the two ends. The CDR3 is made up of 14 amino acids. Germline-derived CDR1 and CDR2 are SEHNR and FQNEAQ (reference sequence). In DNA form, the CDR3 reads TGTGCCAGCAGCACCGCAGGGTCATTTGAGACCCAGTACTTC. Protein: CASSTAGSFETQYF.

The gene calls are TRBV5-1 and TRBJ2-7; 10 nucleotides match TRBD2. The trim removed 2 bases at V and 5 bases at J, leaving 1 base unmatched. The germline V gene has CDR1 SGHRS and CDR2 YFSETQ. This CDR3 comprises 13 residues. CDR3 coding DNA: TGCGCCAGCAGCTTACTAGCGGGACACGAGCAGTACTTC. It translates to CASSLLAGHEQYF.

As to this clone: Distinct nucleotide sequences in the sample also encode this CDR3. This chain connects TRBV7-6 to TRBJ1-1, with D unresolved. Trimming stripped 1 base from V and 0 bases from J, with 6 bases between. This CDR3 is 14 amino acids long. Per the germline V gene, CDR1 is SGHVS and CDR2 is FNYEAQ. CDR3 coding DNA: TGTGCCAGCAGCTTAGGCAGCTTGAACACTGAAGCTTTCTTT. Residues: CASSLGSLNTEAFF.

In this sample, this clone turned up once. The chain combines TRBV9 with TRBJ2-5; unclear D gene. This CDR3 comprises 13 residues. Trimming removed 0 bases from V and 4 bases from J, with 7 bases in between. The V gene's germline CDR1 is SGDLS and CDR2 YYNGEE. CDR3: CASSVEGIETQYF. The CDR3 DNA reads as TGTGCCAGCAGCGTAGAGGGAATAGAGACCCAGTACTTC.

Details on this clone: The identical CDR3 is also encoded by other nucleotide sequences in the sample. The CDR3 loop reads CASSLGANQPQHF. The CDR3 coding sequence is TGCGCCAGCAGCTTGGGTGCTAATCAGCCCCAGCATTTT. The chain employs TRBV5-1 and TRBJ1-5; D is unresolved. The ends were cut back, 0 bases at V and 4 bases at J, with 5 bases in the middle. Per germline, CDR1 SGHRS and CDR2 YFSETQ. This CDR3 is 13 amino acids long.

The gene calls are TRBV5-4 and TRBJ1-2, with unresolved D. V was cut by 3 bases and J by 5 bases, with 17 bases left in between. CDR1 and CDR2 from the germline V gene are SGHNT and YYREEE (reference sequence). This CDR3 is 15 amino acids long. CDR3 sequence reads: CASSSGGRERYGYTF. The CDR3 DNA reads as TGTGCCAGCAGCTCCGGAGGAAGGGAGCGGTATGGCTACACCTTC.

The chain recombines TRBV7-9 with TRBJ1-1; D not certain. The CDR3 has 13 amino acids. V was pared by 4 bases and J by 3 bases, with 9 bases between. Germline assignment: CDR1 SEHNR and CDR2 FQNEAQ (reference sequence). CDR3 in DNA: TGTGCCAGCAGCTCGGACTGGGACACTGAAGCTTTCTTT. It codes for CASSSDWDTEAFF.

The J gene is TRBJ2-2, the V gene TRBV27, with 7 bases matching TRBD1. Germline values: CDR1 MNHEY, CDR2 SMNVEV (reference sequence). The trim removed 3 bases at V and 7 bases at J, leaving 5 bases unmatched. The CDR3 runs to 14 residues. This CDR3 reads CASSFGTGVGELFF. The CDR3 coding sequence is TGTGCCAGCAGTTTTGGAACAGGGGTCGGGGAGCTGTTTTTT.

This clone was observed a single time. This rearrangement joins TRBV29-1 to TRBJ2-4; D is possibly TRBD1 (8 bases). The germline V gene has CDR1 SQVTM and CDR2 ANQGSEA. The CDR3 is 13 amino acids. V lost 6 bases and J 6 bases, leaving 15 bases between the germline ends. CDR3 region: CSVQTGEGNIQYF. The CDR3 DNA follows: TGCAGCGTCCAGACAGGGGAGGGAAACATTCAGTACTTC.

This clone appeared once. This rearrangement joins TRBV7-2 to TRBJ2-7; D is unresolved. This CDR3 contains 15 residues. Germline V gene data show CDR1 as SGHTA and CDR2 as FQGNSA. Trimming pared 2 bases from V and 3 bases from J, leaving 14 bases between. Here the CDR3 reads CASSLFPAAYYEQYF. In DNA form, the CDR3 reads TGTGCCAGCAGCTTATTCCCTGCAGCTTACTACGAGCAGTACTTC. The full variable domain, in which reference TRBV7-2 and TRBJ2-7 provide the parts outside the CDR3, is GAGVSQSPSNKVTEKGKDVELRCDPISGHTALYWYRQSLGQGLEFLIYFQGNSAPDKSGLPSDRFSAERTGGSVSTLTIQRTQQEDSAVYLCASSLFPAAYYEQYFGPGTRLTVT.

The J gene is TRBJ1-2, the V gene TRBV6-5; 11 nucleotides line up with TRBD1. CDR3 length: 15 residues. The ends lost 2 bases at V and 6 bases at J; junction bases unmatched: 5. Germline loops: CDR1 MNHEY, CDR2 SVGAGI. DNA for the CDR3: TGTGCCAGCAGTTACATGGGACAGGGGGAGCATGGCTACACCTTC. It yields the protein CASSYMGQGEHGYTF.

The genes are TRBV30 and TRBJ1-4, with 7 nucleotides matching TRBD1. From germline, CDR1 is GTSNPN and CDR2 SVGIG (reference sequence). V trimming: 3 bases; J trimming: 7 bases; junction bases outside the gene matches: 11. This CDR3 region has 15 residues. The CDR3: CAWSAVFRGSEKLFF. The CDR3 DNA is TGTGCCTGGAGCGCCGTGTTCAGGGGGAGTGAAAAACTGTTTTTT. Full variable domain (outside the CDR3, taken from reference TRBV30 and TRBJ1-4): SQTIHQWPATLVQPVGSPLSLECTVEGTSNPNLYWYRQAAGRGLQLLFYSVGIGQISSEVPQNLSASRPQDRQFILSSKKLLLSDSGFYLCAWSAVFRGSEKLFFGSGTQLSVL.

The chain recombines TRBV6-1 with TRBJ2-5, with 11 bases lining up with TRBD1. Looked up from germline, CDR1 is MNHNS and CDR2 is SASEGT. This CDR3 region has 14 residues. V lost 9 bases, J lost 5 bases, and 8 bases stayed unmatched. As DNA, the CDR3 is TGTGCCAGTACCAATGGACAGGGGGCTGAGACCCAGTACTTC. This translates into CASTNGQGAETQYF.

The chain couples TRBV27 to TRBJ2-5, with unresolved D. Germline CDR1 reads MNHEY; CDR2 reads SMNVEV (reference sequence). This CDR3 has 15 residues. The V and J ends lost 0 bases and 7 bases respectively, with 15 bases between them. CDR3: CASSLSLSHVGTQYF. The CDR3 DNA reads TGTGCCAGCAGTTTATCTCTCTCGCATGTTGGGACCCAGTACTTC.

The chain has TRBV7-9 and TRBJ2-5; either TRBD1 or TRBD2 may supply D (5 bases each). The length of the CDR3 is 12 residues. The V gene lost 3 bases and the J gene lost 5 bases, with 7 bases spanning the gap. CDR1 SEHNR and CDR2 FQNEAQ come from the germline V gene (reference sequence). This CDR3 reads CASSFEGETQYF. The CDR3 nucleotides read TGTGCCAGCAGCTTTGAGGGGGAGACCCAGTACTTC.

The V call is TRBV5-1, the J call TRBJ2-7; TRBD1 is a possible D gene (6 bases). Looked up from germline, CDR1 is SGHRS and CDR2 is YFSETQ. This CDR3 has 14 residues. V was shortened by 1 base and J by 3 bases, with 11 bases between the two germline ends. DNA of the CDR3: TGCGCCAGCAGCTTGACAGGGAACCTCTACGAGCAGTACTTC. It yields the protein CASSLTGNLYEQYF.

Only one count was recorded for this clone. The same CDR3 can be traced to other DNA sequences in this sample. The chain uses TRBV5-8 and TRBJ1-2; D unresolved. Germline CDR1 reads SGHTS; CDR2 reads YDEGEE. This CDR3 has 10 residues. Trimming removed 0 bases from V and 8 bases from J, with 2 bases in between. The CDR3 DNA reads as TGTGCCAGCAGCTTGGTCGGCTACACCTTC. Protein product: CASSLVGYTF.

The chain recombines TRBV7-6 with TRBJ2-1; 7 positions agree with TRBD2. V shed 5 bases, J shed 2 bases, and the junction held 12 bases outside the gene matches. CDR3 length equals 17 residues. CDR1 is SGHVS and CDR2 is FNYEAQ in the germline V gene. The CDR3 nucleotides read TGTGCCAGCAGCCAGATATTGGGAGGGCTGACCTACAATGAGCAGTTCTTC. Its translation: CASSQILGGLTYNEQFF.

The chain employs TRBV27 and TRBJ1-1, with 7 bases that match TRBD1. CDR1 and CDR2 (germline): MNHEY, SMNVEV (reference sequence). The CDR3 sequence is 16 residues long. The V and J ends lost 7 bases and 1 base, in that order; junction bases with no gene match: 12. The CDR3 is CASISGTDSWNTEAFF. CDR3 in DNA: TGTGCCAGCATATCCGGGACAGACTCCTGGAACACTGAAGCTTTCTTT.

This chain uses TRBV27 with TRBJ2-7, with TRBD2 identical over 7 bases. V lost 1 base and J lost 4; bases outside the gene matches: 4. CDR3 length: 14 residues. Germline V gene sequence: CDR1 MNHEY, CDR2 SMNVEV (reference sequence). CDR3 nucleotides: TGTGCCAGCAGTTTATTGGGGGGGGATTACGAGCAGTACTTC. Protein sequence: CASSLLGGDYEQYF.

V gene TRBV2 combines with J gene TRBJ1-2, with D perhaps matching TRBD1 (5 bases). Germline CDR1 reads SNHLY; CDR2 reads FYNNEI. The ends were cut back, 8 bases at V and 8 bases at J, with 15 bases in the middle. CDR3 size: 12 residues. The CDR3: CASQGAYDGYTF. The CDR3 nucleotides read TGTGCCAGCCAGGGCGCTTATGACGGCTACACCTTC.

The chain links TRBV4-1 to TRBJ2-1; D gene uncertain. Germline V CDR1 and CDR2: MGHRA, YSYEKL. CDR3 size: 16 residues. Trimming cost V 4 bases and J 3 bases, with 16 bases left between them. The CDR3 DNA reads TGCGCCAGCAGCCCTCTGGGCTTTGGGGACTACAATGAGCAGTTCTTC. It codes for CASSPLGFGDYNEQFF.

This sequence joins TRBV7-3 and TRBJ2-7; 9 positions agree with TRBD1. The V and J ends lost 2 bases and 3 bases, in that order; junction bases with no gene match: 11. The CDR3 loop spans 17 amino acids. Germline CDR1 reads SGHTA; CDR2 reads FQGTGA. The chain's CDR3 is CASSLGDRAYLNYEQYF. The CDR3 region has the DNA TGTGCCAGCAGCTTAGGGGACAGGGCCTACCTTAACTACGAGCAGTACTTC.

The chain has TRBV5-1 and TRBJ2-7, with TRBD1 matching over 9 bases. J lost 3 bases, V lost 4 bases, and 8 bases had no gene match. Germline values: CDR1 SGHRS, CDR2 YFSETQ. CDR3 size: 15 residues. The CDR3 coding sequence is TGCGCCAGCAGCCAAGCCGGGACAGGGTACTACGAGCAGTACTTC. This translates into CASSQAGTGYYEQYF.

On this clone: The same CDR3 also results from other DNA sequences found in this sample. This chain uses TRBV6-5 with TRBJ2-5; no definite D call. CDR3 size: 13 residues. Trimming cost V 0 bases and J 3 bases, with 5 bases left between them. Germline values: CDR1 MNHEY, CDR2 SVGAGI. CDR3 DNA sequence: TGTGCCAGCAGTTACTCAGAGGAAGAGACCCAGTACTTC. Its translation is CASSYSEEETQYF.

The genes are TRBV7-2 and TRBJ1-5; 10 bases agree with TRBD1. The CDR3 is 16 amino acids. V lost 3 bases to trimming and J lost 5 bases; unmatched junction nucleotides: 7. Germline CDR1 is SGHTA and CDR2 is FQGNSA. As DNA, the CDR3 is TGTGCCAGCAGCTTGGCGGGACAGGGGTTGGATCAGCCCCAGCATTTT. It yields the protein CASSLAGQGLDQPQHF.

As concerns this clone: One junction end disagrees with the germline gene, perhaps due to a read error. The chain uses TRBV7-8 and TRBJ2-7; a possible D gene is TRBD1 (5 bases). CDR3 length: 15 residues. The germline gives CDR1 SGHVS, CDR2 FQNEAQ. The chain's CDR3 is CASRSVQGPSHEQYF. CDR3 bases: TGTGCCAGCAGATCTGTGCAGGGCCCCTCCCACGAGCAGTACTTC.

The chain couples TRBV28 to TRBJ2-7; TRBD2 might be the D (7 bases). The CDR3 has 12 amino acids. V was clipped by 8 bases and J by 5 bases, with 13 bases between them. Germline V gene lookup returns CDR1 MDHEN and CDR2 SYDVKM. CDR3 amino acids: CASRKGGDEQYF. The CDR3 DNA reads as TGTGCCAGCCGAAAGGGGGGGGACGAGCAGTACTTC.

J is TRBJ2-5 and V is TRBV9; possibly TRBD1 or TRBD2 for D (6 bases each). Per the germline V gene, CDR1 is SGDLS and CDR2 is YYNGEE. The length of the CDR3 is 15 residues. Trimming took off 3 bases at V and 2 bases at J, with 14 bases between the two ends. The CDR3 nucleotides are TGTGCCAGCAGCGAAACCTGGGGGGCACAAGAGACCCAGTACTTC. As protein: CASSETWGAQETQYF.